This TCR beta chain comes out of a study of blood T cells in healthy people across ages. Findings and caveats of the study: Age advanced and TCR beta diversity per million T cells fell, roughly linearly. Observed TCR beta diversity showed a strong correlation with the percentage of naive T cells as measured by flow cytometry.

All donors came from Russia, were Caucasian and healthy, and spanned ages roughly 6 to 95. Using a J-beta primer mix together with a sample-barcoded 5' primer, a second PCR was run for roughly 6 to 11 cycles. TCRdb reprocessed the 5' RACE reads via MiXCR and lists one record per CDR3 protein. In the table there are approximately 1.5 million distinct CDR3 sequences, roughly 43% of which are singletons. Germline lookup yields CDR1 ENHRY and CDR2 SYGVKD. Trimming stripped 4 bases from V and 11 bases from J, with 14 bases between. This CDR3 comprises 12 residues. As regards this clonotype: The antigen is undetermined.

The TCR was taken from a woman aged 18-30 years in good health. This chain uses TRBV10-3 with TRBJ2-5; D is possibly TRBD2 (5 bases). Sequencing was performed on blood. The CDR3 spells CAISVSEDEQYF. The CDR3 DNA is TGTGCCATCAGTGTATCGGAGGATGAGCAGTACTTC.